This T cell receptor beta chain was obtained from a study of CD8+CD57+ T cells in acquired aplastic anemia. The study's findings and limits: Both patients and controls carried the same twenty-nine CD8+ CDR3 sequences.

CDR3 and TCR beta VDJ profiling relied on genomic DNA as the template. TCRdb analysed the reads with MiXCR anew, one entry per CDR3 protein. This table has approximately 250,000 distinct CDR3 sequences, approximately 86% appearing once. Details on this clonotype: Its target is not known.

V lost 0 bases to trimming and J lost 6 bases; unmatched junction nucleotides: 5. The length of the CDR3 is 15 residues. The germline CDR1 and CDR2 sequences are DFQATT and SNEGSKA (reference sequence). Whoever was chosen for sequencing had shown CD8+CD57+ cell expansion by flow cytometry. The sequenced material came from sorted CD4+, CD8+, or CD8+CD57+ T cells (not recorded which) from PBMCs. V usage is TRBV20-1 and J usage is TRBJ1-6; 7 bases are a match to TRBD1. This receptor was identified in a human donor with aplastic anemia. CDR3 protein: CSARDRQGGNSPLHF. CDR3 sequence (DNA): TGCAGTGCTAGAGATCGACAGGGAGGTAATTCACCCCTCCACTTT.